These T cell receptor beta chains were read from a single sample in a study of cytomegalovirus exposure and HLA in healthy donors. The protocol was immunoSEQ multiplex PCR, while the TCRdb copy is restricted to in-frame clones and leaves out a portion. Of approximately 58,000 clones in the sample, roughly nine tenths were seen once. Sample: PBMCs. These receptors were taken from a woman younger than 45 in good health and CMV-seronegative. Each CDR3 is given with its conserved first and last residue. Fields, in order: CDR3 protein, CDR3 DNA, D gene, J gene, V gene, clone size. D genes are given only for firm matches. Size tells how often a clone was seen (once, few, many) or the class of an expanded clone, and some rows leave it out.

CDR3aa: CASTQGANNQPQHF
CDR3nt: TGTGCCAGCACCCAGGGGGCCAACAATCAGCCCCAGCATTTT
d_gene: TRBD1
j_gene: TRBJ1-5
v_gene: TRBV7-8
abundance: .

CDR3aa: CASSLNGGNTGELFF
CDR3nt: TGTGCCAGCAGCTTGAACGGGGGGAACACCGGGGAGCTGTTTTTT
d_gene: .
j_gene: TRBJ2-2
v_gene: TRBV7-2
abundance: .

CDR3aa: CASSPGAGNRETQYF
CDR3nt: TGTGCCAGCTCACCAGGAGCGGGGAACCGAGAGACCCAGTACTTC
d_gene: TRBD2
j_gene: TRBJ2-5
v_gene: TRBV18
abundance: few

CDR3aa: CASWTGSGANVLTF
CDR3nt: TGTGCCAGCTGGACAGGTTCTGGGGCCAACGTCCTGACTTTC
d_gene: TRBD1
j_gene: TRBJ2-6
v_gene: TRBV6-5
abundance: few

CDR3aa: CASSLNSGGYNYNEQFF
CDR3nt: TGTGCCAGCAGTTTAAACAGCGGGGGATATAACTACAATGAGCAGTTCTTC
d_gene: TRBD2
j_gene: TRBJ2-1
v_gene: TRBV28
abundance: .

CDR3aa: CASSPLTFQETQYF
CDR3nt: TGTGCCAGCAGCCCTCTCACATTCCAAGAGACCCAGTACTTC
d_gene: .
j_gene: TRBJ2-5
v_gene: TRBV7-9
abundance: .

CDR3aa: CASRYFGGTQETQYF
CDR3nt: TGTGCCAGCAGATATTTCGGGGGTACCCAAGAGACCCAGTACTTC
d_gene: .
j_gene: TRBJ2-5
v_gene: TRBV5-5
abundance: .

CDR3aa: CASSDYSGANTGELFF
CDR3nt: TGTGCCAGCAGTGACTATAGCGGGGCGAACACCGGGGAGCTGTTTTTT
d_gene: TRBD2
j_gene: TRBJ2-2
v_gene: TRBV6-1
abundance: once

CDR3aa: CASGPSPYGYTF
CDR3nt: TGTGCCAGCGGGCCCTCTCCCTATGGCTACACCTTC
d_gene: .
j_gene: TRBJ1-2
v_gene: TRBV9
abundance: .

CDR3aa: CASSLQTGGYEQYF
CDR3nt: TGTGCCAGCAGTTTACAAACAGGGGGGTACGAGCAGTACTTC
d_gene: TRBD1
j_gene: TRBJ2-7
v_gene: TRBV27
abundance: .

CDR3aa: CASSSQGNQPQHF
CDR3nt: TGTGCCAGCAGCTCACAGGGAAATCAGCCCCAGCATTTT
d_gene: .
j_gene: TRBJ1-5
v_gene: TRBV7-9
abundance: .

CDR3aa: CASSLWREEQYF
CDR3nt: TGTGCCAGCAGTTTATGGCGGGAGGAGCAGTACTTC
d_gene: TRBD2
j_gene: TRBJ2-7
v_gene: TRBV28
abundance: .

CDR3aa: CASSRGEGIYGYTF
CDR3nt: TGTGCCAGCAGTCGGGGGGAGGGCATCTATGGCTACACCTTC
d_gene: .
j_gene: TRBJ1-2
v_gene: TRBV6-7
abundance: .

CDR3aa: CASTPGLTMNTEAFF
CDR3nt: TGTGCCAGTACCCCTGGACTGACCATGAACACTGAAGCTTTCTTT
d_gene: .
j_gene: TRBJ1-1
v_gene: TRBV19
abundance: .

CDR3aa: CASSYGGRGYGYTF
CDR3nt: TGTGCCAGCAGTTACGGGGGGAGAGGCTATGGCTACACCTTC
d_gene: .
j_gene: TRBJ1-2
v_gene: TRBV6-5
abundance: .

CDR3aa: CASSLAGGGSYGYTF
CDR3nt: TGTGCCAGCAGCTTGGCCGGGGGTGGGAGCTATGGCTACACCTTC
d_gene: .
j_gene: TRBJ1-2
v_gene: TRBV5-8
abundance: once

CDR3aa: CASSPRQGQGNTEAFF
CDR3nt: TGTGCCAGCAGCCCGCGGCAGGGACAGGGGAACACTGAAGCTTTCTTT
d_gene: TRBD1
j_gene: TRBJ1-1
v_gene: TRBV11-2
abundance: .

CDR3aa: CASSVRILTSGQETQYF
CDR3nt: TGTGCCAGCAGCGTAAGGATTTTGACTAGCGGGCAAGAGACCCAGTACTTC
d_gene: TRBD2
j_gene: TRBJ2-5
v_gene: TRBV9
abundance: .

CDR3aa: CAISGTEQETQYF
CDR3nt: TGTGCCATCAGCGGGACAGAGCAAGAGACCCAGTACTTC
d_gene: TRBD1
j_gene: TRBJ2-5
v_gene: TRBV10-3
abundance: .

CDR3aa: CASSFDSSYNEQFF
CDR3nt: TGTGCCAGCAGCTTTGACTCCTCCTACAATGAGCAGTTCTTC
d_gene: .
j_gene: TRBJ2-1
v_gene: TRBV5-4
abundance: .

CDR3aa: CATSRGPKGLAGGETQYF
CDR3nt: TGTGCCACCAGCAGAGGGCCTAAAGGACTAGCGGGAGGAGAGACCCAGTACTTC
d_gene: TRBD2
j_gene: TRBJ2-5
v_gene: TRBV15
abundance: once

CDR3aa: CASSFYAGSETQYF
CDR3nt: TGTGCCAGCAGTTTTTATGCAGGGTCAGAGACCCAGTACTTC
d_gene: .
j_gene: TRBJ2-5
v_gene: TRBV28
abundance: .

CDR3aa: CASSLGSTGSVYEQYF
CDR3nt: TGTGCCAGCAGTTTAGGTTCTACGGGTTCCGTTTACGAGCAGTACTTC
d_gene: .
j_gene: TRBJ2-7
v_gene: TRBV27
abundance: .

CDR3aa: CASSLGLGQGYEQYF
CDR3nt: TGCGCCAGCAGCTTGGGGCTGGGACAGGGCTACGAGCAGTACTTC
d_gene: TRBD1
j_gene: TRBJ2-7
v_gene: TRBV5-1
abundance: .

CDR3aa: CASSKGETYEQYF
CDR3nt: TGTGCCAGCTCGAAGGGGGAAACCTACGAGCAGTACTTC
d_gene: .
j_gene: TRBJ2-7
v_gene: TRBV6-4
abundance: .

CDR3aa: CATCSGTGTPVEQYF
CDR3nt: TGCGCCACCTGCTCCGGGACAGGGACCCCTGTCGAGCAGTACTTC
d_gene: TRBD1
j_gene: TRBJ2-7
v_gene: TRBV5-1
abundance: .

CDR3aa: CAWVRQGHYGYTF
CDR3nt: TGTGCCTGGGTCCGTCAGGGGCACTATGGCTACACCTTC
d_gene: .
j_gene: TRBJ1-2
v_gene: TRBV30
abundance: .

CDR3aa: CASSQVFSSGVQETQYF
CDR3nt: TGCGCCAGCAGCCAAGTTTTTTCTAGCGGAGTCCAAGAGACCCAGTACTTC
d_gene: TRBD2
j_gene: TRBJ2-5
v_gene: TRBV4-3
abundance: .

CDR3aa: CAWRLGQGVGPQHF
CDR3nt: TGTGCCTGGAGATTGGGACAGGGAGTTGGGCCCCAGCATTTT
d_gene: TRBD1
j_gene: TRBJ1-5
v_gene: TRBV30
abundance: .

CDR3aa: CASRGLAGANAGELFF
CDR3nt: TGTGCCAGCAGGGGACTAGCGGGAGCGAACGCCGGGGAGCTGTTTTTT
d_gene: TRBD2
j_gene: TRBJ2-2
v_gene: TRBV27
abundance: .

CDR3aa: CAGHRTGAYEQYF
CDR3nt: TGTGCCGGACACAGGACAGGGGCCTACGAGCAGTACTTC
d_gene: TRBD1
j_gene: TRBJ2-7
v_gene: TRBV6-5
abundance: .

CDR3aa: CATSRQGSTGYTF
CDR3nt: TGTGCCACCAGCAGGCAGGGGTCTACTGGCTACACCTTC
d_gene: .
j_gene: TRBJ1-2
v_gene: TRBV15
abundance: few

CDR3aa: CASSLAPGTGKETQYF
CDR3nt: TGTGCCAGCAGCTTAGCCCCCGGGACAGGGAAAGAGACCCAGTACTTC
d_gene: TRBD1
j_gene: TRBJ2-5
v_gene: TRBV13
abundance: .

CDR3aa: CASSEIGVNSGNTIYF
CDR3nt: TGTGCCAGCAGTGAAATAGGGGTTAACTCTGGAAACACCATATATTTT
d_gene: .
j_gene: TRBJ1-3
v_gene: TRBV6-1
abundance: .

CDR3aa: CAWSMDSGYEQYF
CDR3nt: TGTGCCTGGAGTATGGATAGCGGGTACGAGCAGTACTTC
d_gene: TRBD2
j_gene: TRBJ2-7
v_gene: TRBV30
abundance: .

CDR3aa: CASSSGSDYGYTF
CDR3nt: TGTGCCAGCAGCTCAGGTAGTGACTATGGCTACACCTTC
d_gene: .
j_gene: TRBJ1-2
v_gene: TRBV9
abundance: .

CDR3aa: CASSQGTTTYEQYF
CDR3nt: TGCGCCAGCAGCCAGGGGACTACTACCTACGAGCAGTACTTC
d_gene: TRBD2
j_gene: TRBJ2-7
v_gene: TRBV4-1
abundance: .

CDR3aa: CACKVLREATDTQYF
CDR3nt: TGTGCCTGCAAGGTTTTACGGGAGGCGACAGATACGCAGTATTTT
d_gene: TRBD2
j_gene: TRBJ2-3
v_gene: TRBV30
abundance: once

CDR3aa: CASSPPLTGYGYTF
CDR3nt: TGTGCCAGCAGTCCCCCGTTAACAGGGTATGGCTACACCTTC
d_gene: .
j_gene: TRBJ1-2
v_gene: TRBV25-1
abundance: .

CDR3aa: CASSELAGGSTDTQYF
CDR3nt: TGTGCCAGCAGTGAACTTGCGGGAGGAAGCACAGATACGCAGTATTTT
d_gene: TRBD2
j_gene: TRBJ2-3
v_gene: TRBV2
abundance: .

CDR3aa: CASSSGTAFNEQFF
CDR3nt: TGTGCCAGTAGTTCCGGGACAGCCTTCAATGAGCAGTTCTTC
d_gene: TRBD1
j_gene: TRBJ2-1
v_gene: TRBV19
abundance: .

CDR3aa: CASSLVAGGQPQHF
CDR3nt: TGCGCCAGCAGCTTGGTGGCAGGGGGGCAGCCCCAGCATTTT
d_gene: TRBD1
j_gene: TRBJ1-5
v_gene: TRBV5-1
abundance: .

CDR3aa: CASSDLVTQYF
CDR3nt: TGTGCCAGCAGCGATCTAGTTACGCAGTATTTT
d_gene: .
j_gene: TRBJ2-3
v_gene: TRBV7-2
abundance: .

CDR3aa: CASSKLAGGPIAKNIQYF
CDR3nt: TGTGCCAGCAGCAAACTAGCGGGAGGACCTATAGCCAAAAACATTCAGTACTTC
d_gene: TRBD2
j_gene: TRBJ2-4
v_gene: TRBV11-2
abundance: .

CDR3aa: CASSPHSTDTQYF
CDR3nt: TGTGCCAGCAGTCCACATAGCACAGATACGCAGTATTTT
d_gene: .
j_gene: TRBJ2-3
v_gene: TRBV28
abundance: .

CDR3aa: CASSEQGGAEQFF
CDR3nt: TGTGCCAGCAGTGAACAGGGGGGCGCAGAGCAGTTCTTC
d_gene: .
j_gene: TRBJ2-1
v_gene: TRBV6-1
abundance: few

CDR3aa: CACNLPLSGTSTDTQYF
CDR3nt: TGTGCCTGCAATCTTCCCCTGAGCGGGACTAGCACAGATACGCAGTATTTT
d_gene: TRBD2
j_gene: TRBJ2-3
v_gene: TRBV30
abundance: .

CDR3aa: CAWRTPPASGSRNTQYF
CDR3nt: TGTGCCTGGAGGACACCCCCAGCTAGCGGGAGTCGGAATACGCAGTATTTT
d_gene: TRBD2
j_gene: TRBJ2-3
v_gene: TRBV30
abundance: .

CDR3aa: CASSVWLAGTDTQYF
CDR3nt: TGTGCCAGCAGCGTATGGCTAGCGGGCACAGATACGCAGTATTTT
d_gene: TRBD2
j_gene: TRBJ2-3
v_gene: TRBV9
abundance: .

CDR3aa: CASNPSRAGANNEQFF
CDR3nt: TGTGCCAGCAACCCTTCTAGAGCGGGGGCAAACAATGAGCAGTTCTTC
d_gene: TRBD2
j_gene: TRBJ2-1
v_gene: TRBV27
abundance: .

CDR3aa: CASSFRVDTYKSSGNTIYF
CDR3nt: TGTGCCAGCAGTTTCCGGGTAGATACCTACAAAAGCTCTGGAAACACCATATATTTT
d_gene: .
j_gene: TRBJ1-3
v_gene: TRBV27
abundance: .

CDR3aa: CATSGLNIAGYNEQFF
CDR3nt: TGTGCCACCAGCGGACTGAACATAGCCGGTTACAATGAGCAGTTCTTC
d_gene: .
j_gene: TRBJ2-1
v_gene: TRBV15
abundance: .

CDR3aa: CASRPLAGGVSDTQYF
CDR3nt: TGCGCCAGCAGGCCCCTAGCGGGAGGGGTCTCAGATACGCAGTATTTT
d_gene: TRBD2
j_gene: TRBJ2-3
v_gene: TRBV5-1
abundance: .

CDR3aa: CASSLKGRDYGYTF
CDR3nt: TGTGCCAGCAGCTTAAAGGGGAGGGACTATGGCTACACCTTC
d_gene: .
j_gene: TRBJ1-2
v_gene: TRBV7-2
abundance: .

CDR3aa: CASISTGGIFDNQPQHF
CDR3nt: TGTGCCAGCATCTCAACAGGGGGAATCTTTGACAATCAGCCCCAGCATTTT
d_gene: .
j_gene: TRBJ1-5
v_gene: TRBV21-1
abundance: .